One and the same sample provided the 32 T cell receptor beta chains below, sequenced in a study of T cells in Graves' hyperthyroidism and ophthalmopathy. Amplified TCR beta CDR3 regions came from RNA transcripts. First-round RT-PCR targeting the TCR CDR3 was performed with the HTBI primer set. TCRdb fed the multiplex PCR reads into MiXCR, producing one record per CDR3 protein. In the table there are 550,000 to 650,000 distinct CDR3 sequences, 12% to 15% of which are singletons. The specimen was blood. The receptor source for this set is a woman aged 40 to 50 with Graves' hyperthyroidism.

There are a few counts of this clonotype. The V gene is TRBV5-1, the J gene TRBJ2-5, with 7 bases lining up with TRBD2. J lost 3 bases, V lost 7 bases, and 12 bases had no gene match. From germline, CDR1 is SGHRS and CDR2 YFSETQ. This CDR3 spans 15 amino acids. CDR3 region: CASSPLPSGEETQYF. Here the CDR3 DNA reads TGCGCCAGCTCCCCGCTGCCTAGCGGTGAAGAGACCCAGTACTTC.

This clonotype was seen at least ten times. Here the CDR3 DNA reads TGCAGTGCTAGCCCTGGTCAGGGTTTTGGCTACGAGCAGTACTTC. This translates into CSASPGQGFGYEQYF. V usage is TRBV20-1 and J usage is TRBJ2-7, with a possible D match to TRBD1 (5 bases). The length of the CDR3 is 15 residues. Between the trimmed V and J ends, which lost 3 bases and 3 bases, there was a span of 18 bases. Germline lookup yields CDR1 DFQATT and CDR2 SNEGSKA (reference sequence).

This clonotype was recorded at least ten times. This chain connects TRBV10-3 to TRBJ2-7, with 13 bases lining up with TRBD2. CDR1 ENHRY and CDR2 SYGVKD come from the germline V gene. V lost 9 bases and J lost 3; bases outside the gene matches: 8. The CDR3 has 15 residues. The CDR3: CAIRTSGSPDYEQYF. The DNA for the CDR3 is TGTGCCATAAGGACTAGCGGGAGCCCAGACTACGAGCAGTACTTC.

In its sample, this clonotype was seen many times. The V gene is TRBV5-1, the J gene TRBJ2-2; 8 bases are shared with TRBD2. The CDR3 is 20 amino acids. CDR1 and CDR2 from the germline V gene are SGHRS and YFSETQ. V gave up 1 base and J gave up 0 bases; unmatched junction bases: 14. CDR3 in amino acids: CASSLFSLAGGSSNTGELFF. The CDR3 bases are TGCGCCAGCAGCTTGTTCTCCCTAGCGGGCGGGTCCTCGAACACCGGGGAGCTGTTTTTT.

In its sample, this clonotype was seen many times. V is TRBV18 and J is TRBJ2-5, with 8 bases lining up with TRBD2. From germline, CDR1 is KGHSH and CDR2 LQKENI. This CDR3 spans 13 amino acids. With 3 bases clipped from V and 5 bases from J, the junction kept 2 bases outside the gene matches. For the CDR3, the DNA is TGTGCCAGCTCACCCCCGGGGGGGGAGACCCAGTACTTC. Amino acids: CASSPPGGETQYF. The whole variable domain, remainder taken from reference TRBV18 and TRBJ2-5, is NAGVMQNPRHLVRRRGQEARLRCSPMKGHSHVYWYRQLPEEGLKFMVYLQKENIIDESGMPKERFSAEFPKEGPSILRIQQVVRGDSAAYFCASSPPGGETQYFGPGTRLLVL.

This sequence joins TRBV9 and TRBJ1-1; TRBD1 matches at 9 bases. CDR3 length: 14 amino acids. V was pared by 4 bases and J by 7 bases, with 8 bases of the junction left unmatched. Germline V gene lookup returns CDR1 SGDLS and CDR2 YYNGEE. The CDR3 DNA sequence: TGTGCCAGCAGCCCCCGGACAGGGGAGGGTGAAGCTTTCTTT. This codes for CASSPRTGEGEAFF.

The CDR3 protein is CASSLGRDYQPQHF. The CDR3 bases are TGTGCCAGCAGTTTAGGCAGGGATTATCAGCCCCAGCATTTT. The chain has TRBV28 and TRBJ1-5; D is possibly TRBD1 (5 bases). The V end lost 2 bases, the J end lost 5 bases, and 10 bases lay between the germline ends. CDR3 size: 14 residues. Germline CDR1 reads MDHEN; CDR2 reads SYDVKM.

This clonotype appeared many times. This chain links TRBV6-1 with TRBJ2-5; weak D call: TRBD2 (5 bases). V was shortened by 4 bases and J by 2 bases, with 14 bases between the two germline ends. From germline, CDR1 is MNHNS and CDR2 SASEGT. The CDR3 runs to 15 residues. The CDR3 reads CASSANTGVQETQYF. The CDR3 DNA sequence: TGTGCCAGCAGTGCTAACACCGGGGTTCAAGAGACCCAGTACTTC.

This clonotype turned up a few times. The gene calls are TRBV7-3 and TRBJ2-2; 9 bases align to TRBD2. Germline-derived CDR1 and CDR2 are SGHTA and FQGTGA. This CDR3 comprises 16 residues. The V gene end was trimmed by 2 bases and the J gene end by 7 bases; junction bases not matched to a gene: 8. The CDR3 region is CASSLLLAGFGGELFF. Written as DNA, the CDR3 is TGTGCCAGCAGCTTATTGCTAGCGGGGTTCGGCGGGGAGCTGTTTTTT.

This clonotype showed up just a few times. V is TRBV5-6 and J is TRBJ1-1, with TRBD1 identical over 8 bases. Germline CDR1 and CDR2: SGHDT and YYEEEE. Germline trimming cut 2 bases from V and 10 bases from J; bases unmatched to any gene: 7. This CDR3 spans 13 amino acids. The CDR3 region has the DNA TGTGCCAGCAGCTTTGTGGCCGGACAGGGAGCTTTCTTT. It yields the protein CASSFVAGQGAFF.

This clonotype was counted many times. This CDR3 reads CASSLGTGMTDTQYF. Here the CDR3 DNA reads TGCGCCAGCAGCTTGGGGACAGGGATGACAGATACGCAGTATTTT. J is TRBJ2-3 and V is TRBV5-1, with 8 bases lining up with TRBD1. Germline V gene lookup returns CDR1 SGHRS and CDR2 YFSETQ. Losses at the gene ends were 0 bases for V and 3 bases for J; bases not matched to a gene: 3. The CDR3 covers 15 residues. Full variable domain (missing parts from reference TRBV5-1 and TRBJ2-3): KAGVTQTPRYLIKTRGQQVTLSCSPISGHRSVSWYQQTPGQGLQFLFEYFSETQRNKGNFPGRFSGRQFSNSRSEMNVSTLELGDSALYLCASSLGTGMTDTQYFGPGTRLTVL.

This clonotype was detected ten times or more. This rearrangement joins TRBV30 to TRBJ2-7; the D gene is possibly TRBD2 (6 bases). V was cut by 5 bases and J by 3 bases, with 17 bases left in between. From germline, CDR1 is GTSNPN and CDR2 SVGIG (reference sequence). The CDR3 runs to 14 residues. The CDR3: CAWGGPGSRYEQYF. The CDR3 bases are TGTGCCTGGGGGGGACCCGGGAGTCGCTACGAGCAGTACTTC.

The sample holds a few counts of this clonotype. The chain couples TRBV6-1 to TRBJ2-6; D is undetermined. CDR1 MNHNS and CDR2 SASEGT come from the germline V gene. Trimming took off 0 bases at V and 1 base at J, with 7 bases between the two ends. There are 16 residues in the CDR3. The CDR3 is CASSEAKRSGANVLTF. CDR3 DNA sequence: TGTGCCAGCAGTGAAGCGAAGAGGTCTGGGGCCAACGTCCTGACTTTC.

This clonotype appeared many times. The chain employs TRBV12-3 or TRBV12-4 and TRBJ1-5; tentatively, D is TRBD1 (6 bases). The CDR3 consists of 15 residues. V was clipped by 6 bases and J by 4 bases, with 16 bases between them. CDR3 nucleotide sequence: TGTGCCAGCAGCCCCGGGACACCACATAATCAGCCCCAGCATTTT. This encodes CASSPGTPHNQPQHF.

Worth noting for this clonotype: A much larger clone lies a single base off, so this may be a read error. The V call is TRBV20-1, the J call TRBJ2-1; 14 positions agree with TRBD2. The CDR3 totals 20 residues. V trimming: 0 bases; J trimming: 6 bases; junction bases outside the gene matches: 16. CDR1 and CDR2 (germline): DFQATT, SNEGSKA (reference sequence). CDR3: CSAREYGGTSGRSGANEQFF. In nucleotides, the CDR3 is TGCAGTGCTAGAGAGTATGGGGGGACTAGCGGGAGATCGGGAGCCAATGAGCAGTTCTTC.

V gene TRBV29-1 combines with J gene TRBJ1-1; D is uncertain. The germline CDR1 and CDR2 sequences are SQVTM and ANQGSEA. The CDR3 has 12 residues. The ends were cut back, 4 bases at V and 0 bases at J, with 6 bases in the middle. The CDR3 nucleotides read TGCAGCGTTGTGCAGTTGAACACTGAAGCTTTCTTT. Encoded protein: CSVVQLNTEAFF. The full variable domain, completed using reference TRBV29-1 and TRBJ1-1, is SAVISQKPSRDICQRGTSLTIQCQVDSQVTMMFWYRQQPGQSLTLIATANQGSEATYESGFVIDKFPISRPNLTFSTLTVSNMSPEDSSIYLCSVVQLNTEAFFGQGTRLTVV.

The CDR3 DNA sequence: TGTGCCAGCAGCTTGCCTAGCGGGAGGCCAAATGAGCAGTTCTTC. Residues: CASSLPSGRPNEQFF. The chain joins TRBV5-5 to TRBJ2-1, with 11 bases fitting TRBD2. The length of the CDR3 is 15 residues. V was pared by 1 base and J by 7 bases, with 4 bases of the junction left unmatched. Germline-derived CDR1 and CDR2 are SGHKS and YYEKEE (reference sequence).

This clonotype occurred many times. The chain recombines TRBV7-9 with TRBJ1-1; 7 bases are a match to TRBD1. This CDR3 comprises 14 residues. V lost 9 bases and J lost 0; bases outside the gene matches: 7. Germline lookup yields CDR1 SEHNR and CDR2 FQNEAQ (reference sequence). The CDR3 DNA reads TGTGCCAGTTCTACAGGGGATATGAACACTGAAGCTTTCTTT. This sequence encodes CASSTGDMNTEAFF.

The gene calls are TRBV28 and TRBJ2-3, with a weak D call TRBD2 (7 bases). This CDR3 comprises 15 residues. The V end was cut by 7 bases, the J end by 4 bases, with 18 bases between. The germline V gene has CDR1 MDHEN and CDR2 SYDVKM. CDR3 bases: TGTGCCAGCAAGTGGGGCGGGGGCAGAGCAGATACGCAGTATTTT. Protein: CASKWGGGRADTQYF.

This clonotype has at least ten counts. The J gene is TRBJ2-1, the V gene TRBV3-1; 7 bases are shared with TRBD2. The length of the CDR3 is 16 residues. V was pared by 4 bases and J by 2 bases, with 8 bases of the junction left unmatched. Germline loops: CDR1 LGHDT, CDR2 YNNKEL (reference sequence). The CDR3 protein is CASSLRASGAYNEQFF. The CDR3 nucleotides are TGTGCCAGCAGCCTTCGGGCTAGCGGCGCCTACAATGAGCAGTTCTTC.

This clonotype showed up just a few times. The genes are TRBV25-1 and TRBJ2-7, with 7 bases that match TRBD1. CDR3 length equals 13 residues. V lost 5 bases to trimming and J lost 5 bases; unmatched junction nucleotides: 6. Per germline, CDR1 MGHDK and CDR2 SYGVNS. The CDR3 DNA reads as TGTGCCAGCAGTCTGCAGGGGGACCACGAGCAGTACTTC. Its protein is CASSLQGDHEQYF.

This clonotype was recorded many times. V usage is TRBV28 and J usage is TRBJ2-4; possibly TRBD2 for D (6 bases). The CDR3 runs 13 residues. Germline CDR1 is MDHEN and CDR2 is SYDVKM. Trimming shortened V by 2 bases and J by 8 bases, and 10 bases separated the two germline ends. CDR3 sequence reads: CASSLGGFYIQYF. DNA for the CDR3: TGTGCCAGCAGTTTAGGGGGGTTTTACATTCAGTACTTC.

This clonotype was detected many times. The chain couples TRBV18 to TRBJ2-4; D might be TRBD1 (5 bases). V was shortened by 1 base and J by 3 bases, with 7 bases between the two germline ends. The length of the CDR3 is 14 residues. Germline values: CDR1 KGHSH, CDR2 LQKENI. For the CDR3, the DNA is TGTGCCAGCTCACCACAGGACATCAAAAACATTCAGTACTTC. It encodes CASSPQDIKNIQYF.

The CDR3 here is CASSSNPWYRDRENTGELFF. In nucleotides, the CDR3 is TGTGCCAGCAGCTCCAATCCCTGGTACCGGGACAGGGAAAACACCGGGGAGCTGTTTTTT. This chain uses TRBV9 with TRBJ2-2, with 9 bases aligning to TRBD1. Trimming at V came to 4 bases and at J to 2 bases, leaving 18 bases not matched to a gene. CDR1 and CDR2 from the germline V gene are SGDLS and YYNGEE. The CDR3 consists of 20 residues.

This clonotype came up many times. This sequence joins TRBV11-3 and TRBJ2-7, with 7 bases aligning to TRBD1. This CDR3 is built from 14 residues. V lost 4 bases to trimming and J lost 2 bases; unmatched junction nucleotides: 5. Germline values: CDR1 SGHNT, CDR2 YENEEA. The CDR3 loop reads CASSSTGITYEQYF. CDR3 bases: TGTGCCAGCAGCTCGACAGGGATCACCTACGAGCAGTACTTC.

This clonotype was observed many times. The chain employs TRBV18 and TRBJ2-5; weak D call: TRBD1 (6 bases). Germline CDR1 and CDR2: KGHSH and LQKENI. This CDR3 is 17 amino acids long. V lost 0 bases to trimming and J lost 3 bases, with 17 bases between them. In nucleotides, the CDR3 is TGTGCCAGCTCACCACCGAGAGCAGGGGCCCTCAAAGAGACCCAGTACTTC. Residues: CASSPPRAGALKETQYF.

This clonotype came up many times. This sequence joins TRBV28 and TRBJ2-7, with D possibly TRBD1 on 6 matching bases. Trimming shortened V by 2 bases and J by 5 bases, and 10 bases separated the two germline ends. The germline gives CDR1 MDHEN, CDR2 SYDVKM. There are 13 residues in the CDR3. CDR3 amino acids: CASSLGSGDEQYF. The CDR3 DNA reads as TGTGCCAGCAGTTTAGGTTCAGGGGACGAGCAGTACTTC.

This chain connects TRBV20-1 to TRBJ1-1; no definite D call. The CDR3 has 14 amino acids. V was trimmed by 0 bases and J by 2 bases, leaving 10 bases between them. Germline V gene data show CDR1 as DFQATT and CDR2 as SNEGSKA (reference sequence). The CDR3 nucleotides read TGCAGTGCTAGAGATAAGACCGGAAACACTGAAGCTTTCTTT. It codes for CSARDKTGNTEAFF.

There are many counts of this clonotype. This sequence joins TRBV9 and TRBJ2-3; 8 nucleotides align to TRBD2. The CDR3 loop spans 15 amino acids. CDR1 and CDR2 (germline): SGDLS, YYNGEE. V lost 0 bases and J lost 4; bases outside the gene matches: 4. CDR3: CASSVAAGVADTQYF. Written as DNA, the CDR3 is TGTGCCAGCAGCGTAGCAGCGGGAGTGGCAGATACGCAGTATTTT.

In this sample, this clonotype turned up a few times. This rearrangement joins TRBV19 to TRBJ2-2, with a possible D match to TRBD2 (6 bases). The CDR3 spans 18 residues. V was pared by 3 bases and J by 1 base, with 18 bases between. Germline V lookup: CDR1 LNHDA, CDR2 SQIVND (reference sequence). CDR3 protein: CASSMPPQRVENTGELFF. DNA for the CDR3: TGTGCCAGTAGTATGCCACCCCAGCGGGTAGAGAACACCGGGGAGCTGTTTTTT.

This clonotype has just a few counts. A much larger clone lies one base from this, so it may be a read error. The genes are TRBV20-1 and TRBJ1-1; no clear D. Trimming took off 2 bases at V and 3 bases at J, with 13 bases between the two ends. CDR1 and CDR2 (germline): DFQATT, SNEGSKA (reference sequence). CDR3 size: 14 residues. The CDR3 loop reads CSARIGERYTEAFF. The CDR3 DNA reads as TGCAGTGCTAGAATCGGCGAGCGGTACACTGAAGCTTTCTTT.

This clonotype came up many times. The J gene is TRBJ1-1, the V gene TRBV7-9; D unresolved. Per germline, CDR1 SEHNR and CDR2 FQNEAQ (reference sequence). This CDR3 region has 13 residues. Trimming took 5 bases from V and 8 from J, leaving 15 bases between them. This chain's CDR3 is CASSPPRAAEAFF. The CDR3 nucleotides read TGTGCCAGCAGCCCCCCGAGGGCAGCCGAAGCTTTCTTT.